This T cell receptor beta chain is drawn from a study of T cell clonality in common variable immunodeficiency (dated by TCRdb to about 2015). Results and caveats for the whole study, not just this receptor: Fewer deletions and N-nucleotide insertions were reportedly observed in CVID TCRbeta sequences, and highly modified clones with 13 or more V deletions were reportedly absent from CVID TCRbeta sequences. Patient heterogeneity within the CVID cohort put limits on correlating repertoire features with clinical complications. TCRbeta clonality was higher in CVID subjects than in healthy controls (t-test p = 0.018), and the increase was most characteristic of about a third of subjects. CVID subjects shared fewer TCRbeta clones with each other than healthy controls did (p < 0.0001). Although equal DNA input was used, an average of approximately 82,000 unique sequences per sample was obtained for controls, compared with approximately 30,000 for CVID samples. The authors noted that sequencing repertoires of T cell subpopulations would be needed to clarify what caused the increased clonality in CVID.

Via the germline V gene, CDR1 is KGHSH and CDR2 LQKENI. The CDR3 covers 14 residues, taking in both the cysteine and the phenylalanine. The DNA covers only part of the CDR3, 33 bases in frame from base 1. V is cut back by 8 bases and J by 1 base, with 3 bases in the junction unmatched. CVID samples and control samples contributed equivalent amounts of genomic DNA as sequencing input. For every sample, a 60 bp segment covering the rearranged TCRbeta CDR3 region was amplified and then sequenced. The immunoSEQ assay, a bias-corrected multiplex PCR combined with high-throughput sequencing, was used to amplify TCRbeta. Under the source paper's analysis protocol: Every unique nucleotide sequence counted as a clone and was annotated with V, D and J genes, copy number and frequency. Sequences were labeled productive if in frame, and non-productive if out of frame or containing stop codons. Clonality was calculated from Shannon's entropy as previously described. The predicted amino acid sequences of productive clones were used to derive mean CDR3 Kyte-Doolittle hydropathy. Scaled V gene usage was hierarchically clustered using Manhattan distance and complete linkage with the R hclust function. To assess clone sharing by CDR3 amino acid sequence, 12 repertoires per group were resampled over 100 rounds. The repertoires were screened for approximately 72 published EBV-specific TCRbeta sequences and roughly 240 published CMV-specific TCRbeta sequences. A couple of CVID samples that yielded fewer than 10,000 sequences were excluded from the analysis, so approximately 40 CVID repertoires were retained. The clones in this table, taken by TCRdb from immuneACCESS, are in-frame only. Not every clone is retained; where verified, under half of the shortfall comes from an unresolved V gene, and the cause of the rest is unknown. Clone size and V and J calls were adopted from that table, with D and trimming inferred from the DNA. Across this sample, fewer than 75,000 clones were tabulated and none appeared just once. Around 1.7% of the sample goes to the ten largest clones.

This clone has at least ten counts. What this receptor recognizes is not known. The read ends 3 residues early relative to the CDR3; the germline J gene fills the gap. Predominantly Caucasian heritage was noted among both the CVID patients and the healthy controls. Heparinized peripheral whole blood samples of about 4.5 to 9 ml were obtained from each donor. Genomic DNA from adults with common variable immune deficiency (CVID) and from healthy adult controls was the source for sequencing TCRbeta CDR3 repertoires. The control group comprised some 22 healthy adult volunteers, about twelve female and approximately ten male, aged roughly 23 to 66 years with a mean age of roughly 32. Diluted blood was density-centrifuged over Hypaque 1077 or Ficoll-Paque to isolate peripheral blood mononuclear cells. Genomic DNA was extracted from unsorted mononuclear cells by Qiagen column purification or by a centrifugation-based method.

Here the chain combines TRBV18 and TRBJ1-5, with 9 bases matching TRBD1. Input material: peripheral blood mononuclear cells. The TCR was taken from a person between 18 and 69 years old in good health. CDR3 region: CASHGQGSNQPQHF. The sequenced part of the CDR3 DNA is TGTGCCAGCCACGGACAGGGGAGCAATCAGCCC. The variable domain in full, with residues beyond the CDR3 obtained from the reference TRBV18 and TRBJ1-5 genes, is NAGVMQNPRHLVRRRGQEARLRCSPMKGHSHVYWYRQLPEEGLKFMVYLQKENIIDESGMPKERFSAEFPKEGPSILRIQQVVRGDSAAYFCASHGQGSNQPQHFGDGTRLSIL.